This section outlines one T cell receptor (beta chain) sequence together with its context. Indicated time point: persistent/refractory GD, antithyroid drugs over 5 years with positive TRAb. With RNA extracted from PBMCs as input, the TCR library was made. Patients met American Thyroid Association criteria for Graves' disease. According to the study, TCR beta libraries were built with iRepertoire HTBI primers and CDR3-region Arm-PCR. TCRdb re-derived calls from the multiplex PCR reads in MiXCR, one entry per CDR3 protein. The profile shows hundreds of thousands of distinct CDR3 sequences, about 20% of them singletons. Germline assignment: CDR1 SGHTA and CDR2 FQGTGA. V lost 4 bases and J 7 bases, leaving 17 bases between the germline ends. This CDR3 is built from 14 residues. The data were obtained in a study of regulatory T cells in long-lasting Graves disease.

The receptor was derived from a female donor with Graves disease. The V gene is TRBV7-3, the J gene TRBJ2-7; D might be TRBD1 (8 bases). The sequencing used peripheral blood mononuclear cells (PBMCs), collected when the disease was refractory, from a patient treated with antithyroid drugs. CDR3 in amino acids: CASSSRTGRGEQYF. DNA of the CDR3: TGTGCCAGCAGCTCGCGGACAGGGCGGGGGGAGCAGTACTTC.